The sequence of this T cell receptor beta chain was determined in a study of CD8+ T cells in alopecia areata. Trimming took 3 bases from V and 3 from J, leaving 8 bases between them. The CDR3 has 13 amino acids. Looked up from germline, CDR1 is SEHNR and CDR2 is FQNEAQ (reference sequence). In each case, RNA was isolated and then reverse transcribed into cDNA as the sequencing template. The repertoire was sequenced with immunoSEQ multiplex PCR; TCRdb's copy has only in-frame clones and lacks some. The sample holds 90,000 to 130,000 clones; 50% to 70% are singletons and the top ten take 20% to 25%. General study findings and limits: Lesional tissue from the scalp (especially in alopecia totalis/universalis) showed higher clonality than normal scalp.

On this clone itself: As yet, its antigen is unknown.

The chain uses TRBV7-9 and TRBJ1-2; D unresolved. The TCR sequence derives from a human donor with alopecia areata. Sequencing was done on a sample of NKG2D-low CD8+ T cells sorted from blood. The CDR3: CASSFDADYGYTF. The CDR3 DNA sequence: TGTGCCAGCAGCTTTGACGCTGACTATGGCTACACCTTC.